Each of the 25 T cell receptor beta chains below was sequenced from the same sample in a study of blood T cell repertoires in COVID-19. Profiling relied on immunoSEQ multiplex PCR, and the TCRdb table lists in-frame clones only, not all of them. The table lists about 270,000 clones, around 90% of them singletons. Sample: peripheral blood. These receptor sequences come from a man aged 55 to 70 who had recovered from COVID-19.

CDR3 sequence: CASSNRDRDYNEQFF. The CDR3 nucleotides read TGTGCCAGCAGCAACCGGGACAGGGATTACAATGAGCAGTTCTTC. The rearrangement uses TRBV11-3 and TRBJ2-1; 9 nucleotides match TRBD1. V lost 5 bases, J lost 4 bases, and 6 bases stayed unmatched. CDR1 SGHNT and CDR2 YENEEA come from the germline V gene. The CDR3 totals 15 residues.

This clone was found a few times. The chain carries TRBV19 and TRBJ1-5; D is perhaps TRBD1 (6 bases). Germline CDR1 reads LNHDA; CDR2 reads SQIVND (reference sequence). CDR3 length: 16 residues. V lost 7 bases, J lost 0 bases, and 16 bases lay in between. As DNA, the CDR3 is TGTGCCAGTACCTTAACCGGGACACATAGCAATCAGCCCCAGCATTTT. It is translated as CASTLTGTHSNQPQHF.

The chain carries TRBV29-1 and TRBJ1-1; 9 nucleotides align to TRBD1. This CDR3 is 14 amino acids long. Germline CDR1 reads SQVTM; CDR2 reads ANQGSEA. V dropped 6 bases and J dropped 2; count of bases not matched to a gene: 7. The CDR3 reads CSVLWTGDNTEAFF. In nucleotides, the CDR3 is TGCAGCGTCCTCTGGACAGGGGATAACACTGAAGCTTTCTTT.

Notes on this clone: This same CDR3 is encoded by further DNA sequences in the sample. J is TRBJ1-1 and V is TRBV27; TRBD1 agrees at 7 bases. J was trimmed by 4 bases and V by 4 bases; bases with no gene match: 3. This CDR3 region has 13 residues. Per germline, CDR1 MNHEY and CDR2 SMNVEV (reference sequence). The CDR3 loop is CASSSNRGTEAFF. The CDR3 nucleotides read TGTGCCAGCAGTTCAAACAGGGGCACTGAAGCTTTCTTT.

The chain has TRBV6-5 and TRBJ1-2, with 7 positions matching TRBD1. The CDR3 contains 15 residues. J was trimmed by 4 bases and V by 2 bases; bases with no gene match: 7. CDR1 is MNHEY, CDR2 SVGAGI, per germline. The CDR3 coding sequence is TGTGCCAGCAGTTACATGATACAGGGGCTCTATGGCTACACCTTC. Protein sequence: CASSYMIQGLYGYTF.

V gene TRBV10-3 combines with J gene TRBJ1-2; 10 bases are a match to TRBD1. CDR1 ENHRY and CDR2 SYGVKD come from the germline V gene. The CDR3 contains 16 residues. Trimming cost V 3 bases and J 1 base; bases outside gene matches: 5. CDR3 coding DNA: TGTGCCATCAGTGATAGTAGGGACAGGGGTAACTATGGCTACACCTTC. Its protein product is CAISDSRDRGNYGYTF.

This clone came up once. The chain links TRBV5-6 to TRBJ1-1; 7 bases map to TRBD1. This CDR3 spans 16 amino acids. The V and J ends lost 2 bases and 4 bases, in that order; junction bases with no gene match: 11. Germline V gene sequence: CDR1 SGHDT, CDR2 YYEEEE. CDR3 amino acids: CASSLTGAPQSTEAFF. DNA for the CDR3: TGTGCCAGCAGCTTAACAGGGGCGCCCCAGAGCACTGAAGCTTTCTTT.

The chain combines TRBV6-5 with TRBJ2-5; D is perhaps TRBD1 (6 bases). CDR1 and CDR2 from the germline V gene are MNHEY and SVGAGI. Trimming left V 7 bases short and J 5 bases short, with 14 bases between. The CDR3 extends over 13 amino acids. The CDR3 DNA follows: TGTGCCAGCAAGGGGTCAGGGGTGGAGACCCAGTACTTC. Its protein is CASKGSGVETQYF.

CDR3 sequence: CASSQGDHYGYTF. The DNA for the CDR3 is TGCGCCAGCAGTCAGGGGGATCACTATGGCTACACCTTC. This chain uses TRBV10-1 with TRBJ1-2; 7 bases match TRBD1. Germline loops: CDR1 WNHNN, CDR2 SYGVQD (reference sequence). This CDR3 has 13 residues. J gave up 3 bases and V 5 bases, and 3 bases lay outside the gene matches.

V gene TRBV24-1 combines with J gene TRBJ2-1, with 8 bases identical to TRBD1. The V segment lost 2 bases and the J segment 2 bases; nucleotides outside the gene matches: 4. The CDR3 is made up of 16 amino acids. Germline CDR1 is KGHDR and CDR2 is SFDVKD. This chain's CDR3 is CATSDSGTGPYNEQFF. The CDR3 nucleotides read TGTGCCACCAGTGATTCCGGGACAGGCCCCTACAATGAGCAGTTCTTC.

CDR3 loop: CASSPLNGARADTQYF. CDR3 coding DNA: TGTGCCAGCAGCCCCCTTAATGGGGCAAGGGCAGATACGCAGTATTTT. The chain links TRBV5-6 to TRBJ2-3, with TRBD1 as a possible D gene (5 bases). CDR1 is SGHDT and CDR2 is YYEEEE in the germline V gene. The CDR3 consists of 16 residues. V was shortened by 4 bases and J by 4 bases, with 19 bases between the two germline ends. Full variable domain (rest looked up from reference TRBV5-6 and TRBJ2-3): DAGVTQSPTHLIKTRGQQVTLRCSPKSGHDTVSWYQQALGQGPQFIFQYYEEEERQRGNFPDRFSGHQFPNYSSELNVNALLLGDSALYLCASSPLNGARADTQYFGPGTRLTVL.

This chain uses TRBV2 with TRBJ2-3, with 7 bases identical to TRBD2. With V trimmed by 7 bases and J by 0 bases, 7 bases remained unmatched. The CDR3 loop spans 15 amino acids. The germline V gene has CDR1 SNHLY and CDR2 FYNNEI. Here the CDR3 reads CASTQGRGSTDTQYF. CDR3 coding DNA: TGTGCCAGCACCCAAGGGCGGGGGAGCACAGATACGCAGTATTTT.

The rearrangement uses TRBV24-1 and TRBJ2-6; tentative D call: TRBD2 (5 bases). Per germline, CDR1 KGHDR and CDR2 SFDVKD. V lost 5 bases and J 4 bases, leaving 14 bases between the germline ends. CDR3 length: 16 amino acids. This chain's CDR3 is CATSAPLVAGANVLTF. CDR3 DNA: TGTGCCACCAGTGCCCCCCTGGTAGCGGGGGCCAACGTCCTGACTTTC.

CDR3 DNA sequence: TGTGCCAGCAGCTCAGACAGGGGGGTTTTGGATACGCAGTATTTT. This translates into CASSSDRGVLDTQYF. V usage is TRBV5-5 and J usage is TRBJ2-3, with 9 bases that match TRBD1. The CDR3 is made up of 15 amino acids. CDR1 and CDR2 from the germline V gene are SGHKS and YYEKEE (reference sequence). The trim removed 3 bases at V and 6 bases at J, leaving 8 bases unmatched. The complete variable domain, with remaining parts taken from reference TRBV5-5 and TRBJ2-3, reads DAGVTQSPTHLIKTRGQQVTLRCSPISGHKSVSWYQQVLGQGPQFIFQYYEKEERGRGNFPDRFSARQFPNYSSELNVNALLLGDSALYLCASSSDRGVLDTQYFGPGTRLTVL.

This clone was found a few times. V and J are TRBV6-5 and TRBJ1-6; 10 positions agree with TRBD1. The V gene end was trimmed by 6 bases and the J gene end by 7 bases; junction bases not matched to a gene: 0. The CDR3 totals 13 residues. Per the germline V gene, CDR1 is MNHEY and CDR2 is SVGAGI. In nucleotides, the CDR3 is TGTGCCAGCAGGGACAGGGGGAATTCACCCCTCCACTTT. Its translation: CASRDRGNSPLHF.

J is TRBJ2-7 and V is TRBV5-4; 7 bases match TRBD1. The CDR3 length is 14 residues. V was clipped by 4 bases and J by 0 bases; unmatched bases: 4. Germline CDR1 SGHNT, CDR2 YYREEE (reference sequence). CDR3 nucleotides: TGTGCCAGCAGCCCGGGACAGAACTCCTACGAGCAGTACTTC. Translation gives CASSPGQNSYEQYF. The full variable domain, rest sourced from reference TRBV5-4 and TRBJ2-7, is ETGVTQSPTHLIKTRGQQVTLRCSSQSGHNTVSWYQQALGQGPQFIFQYYREEENGRGNFPPRFSGLQFPNYSSELNVNALELDDSALYLCASSPGQNSYEQYFGPGTRLTVT.

The chain has TRBV19 and TRBJ2-7; the match to TRBD2 covers 7 bases. V lost 5 bases to trimming and J lost 3 bases; unmatched junction nucleotides: 10. The germline CDR1 and CDR2 sequences are LNHDA and SQIVND (reference sequence). The length of the CDR3 is 15 residues. Written as DNA, the CDR3 is TGTGCCAGTAGTTCAGTAGCGGGCAGCGTCTACGAGCAGTACTTC. This gives the protein CASSSVAGSVYEQYF.

This clone has more than one count but fewer than ten. The J gene is TRBJ1-5, the V gene TRBV5-1; D unclear. This CDR3 comprises 15 residues. Trimming took 7 bases from V and 9 from J, leaving 23 bases between them. Per the germline V gene, CDR1 is SGHRS and CDR2 is YFSETQ. The CDR3 coding sequence is TGCGCCAGCCCGCTCCCCTCAGGTTTCCTTTGGCCCCAGCATTTT. This encodes CASPLPSGFLWPQHF.

The chain joins TRBV9 to TRBJ2-6; 10 bases agree with TRBD1. The CDR3 runs 18 residues. The junction had 9 bases not matched to a gene; V was cut back by 4 bases and J by 2 bases. The germline CDR1 and CDR2 sequences are SGDLS and YYNGEE. This chain's CDR3 is CASSPGTGEEAGANVLTF. As DNA, the CDR3 is TGTGCCAGCAGCCCCGGGACAGGGGAAGAGGCTGGGGCCAACGTCCTGACTTTC.

This clone was counted a few times. In the same sample, other DNA sequences code for this CDR3. V gene TRBV19 combines with J gene TRBJ1-5; TRBD1 matches at 8 bases. In germline, CDR1 is LNHDA, CDR2 SQIVND (reference sequence). This CDR3 has 14 amino acids. The V segment lost 1 base and the J segment 6 bases; nucleotides outside the gene matches: 2. The CDR3 sequence is CASSIGTGSQPQHF. CDR3 nucleotides: TGTGCCAGTAGTATAGGGACAGGGTCTCAGCCCCAGCATTTT.

The table lists this clone with many counts. The genes are TRBV7-8 and TRBJ2-2; 7 bases are shared with TRBD2. Germline V gives CDR1 SGHVS, CDR2 FQNEAQ. The CDR3 consists of 16 residues. V dropped 0 bases and J dropped 2; count of bases not matched to a gene: 3. The CDR3 region is CASSLAASGNTGELFF. The CDR3 nucleotides are TGTGCCAGCAGCTTAGCTGCTAGCGGCAACACCGGGGAGCTGTTTTTT.

This clone has just one count. The rearrangement uses TRBV7-2 and TRBJ2-7; D perhaps matches TRBD2 (7 bases). Trimming removed 5 bases at V and 4 bases at J, with 15 bases between. The CDR3 sequence is 14 residues long. The germline V gene has CDR1 SGHTA and CDR2 FQGNSA. The CDR3 region has the DNA TGTGCCAGCAGCCCTAGGGGGGGTTCGTACGAGCAGTACTTC. Residues: CASSPRGGSYEQYF.

The chain couples TRBV5-1 to TRBJ2-7; 10 nucleotides match TRBD1. V was pared by 6 bases and J by 2 bases, with 14 bases of the junction left unmatched. CDR3 length: 17 residues. Germline loops: CDR1 SGHRS, CDR2 YFSETQ. In nucleotides, the CDR3 is TGCGCCAGCACACCCTCGAGTTCAGGGACAGGGGCCTACGAGCAGTACTTC. It codes for CASTPSSSGTGAYEQYF.

This clone has only a few counts. V gene TRBV2 combines with J gene TRBJ1-6; D ambiguous. This CDR3 has 10 amino acids. Germline CDR1 SNHLY, CDR2 FYNNEI. Trimming removed 5 bases at V and 14 bases at J, with 7 bases between. CDR3 sequence: CASSSRTLHF. The DNA for the CDR3 is TGTGCCAGCAGTAGTAGAACCCTCCACTTT.

The V gene is TRBV7-3, the J gene TRBJ2-7; 9 nucleotides line up with TRBD2. CDR1 SGHTA and CDR2 FQGTGA come from the germline V gene. J gave up 0 bases and V 5 bases, and 5 bases lay outside the gene matches. The CDR3 spans 15 residues. This CDR3 is CASSNRGGASYEQYF. The DNA of the CDR3 is TGTGCCAGCAGCAACCGCGGGGGGGCCTCCTACGAGCAGTACTTC. The full variable domain, with the rest looked up from reference TRBV7-3 and TRBJ2-7, is GAGVSQTPSNKVTEKGKYVELRCDPISGHTALYWYRQSLGQGPEFLIYFQGTGAADDSGLPNDRFFAVRPEGSVSTLKIQRTERGDSAVYLCASSNRGGASYEQYFGPGTRLTVT.